The sequence of this T cell receptor (beta chain) was determined in a study of T cell repertoires in cytomegalovirus infection. For the study at large: Public TCR beta signature analysis indicated the presence of both CMV infection and matching HLA type.

Per the germline V gene, CDR1 is LNHDA and CDR2 is SQIVND (reference sequence). After removal of 7 bases from V and 5 bases from J, the junction contained 10 bases not matched to a gene. This CDR3 comprises 15 residues. Regarding this clonotype: Its antigen remains unidentified.

Study-wide findings and caveats: Summed public TCR beta family frequency identified CMV carriers bearing the relevant HLA. Ex vivo, HLA-C-restricted CMV-specific TCR beta clonotypes prevailed over the rest of the response.

Using its own MiXCR run on the reads, TCRdb lists one record per CDR3 protein. The repertoire includes under 200,000 distinct CDR3 sequences, roughly 9.8% of them detected once, and around 4.4% sits in the top ten. The chain couples TRBV19 to TRBJ1-5, with 8 bases fitting TRBD1. The sequence derives from a human donor in good health (CMV status not recorded). Some clones in this sample may be carry-over from other donors' samples. Input material: PBMCs. CDR3 DNA: TGTGCCAGTACCCCCCGGACAGGGCCCCATCAGCCCCAGCATTTT. Its translation: CASTPRTGPHQPQHF.